The clone carrying this T cell receptor beta chain showed up many times. Its antigen is unidentified. The data derive from a study of T cells in Graves' hyperthyroidism and ophthalmopathy. RNA transcripts provided the source from which TCR beta CDR3 regions were amplified. RT-PCR in the first round (using the HTBI primer set) targeted the TCR CDR3. TCRdb reanalysed the multiplex PCR reads using MiXCR and keeps one entry per CDR3 protein. Here the sample spans around 600,000 distinct CDR3 sequences, around 13% being singletons. With duration under 3 months, ophthalmopathy was active: Clinical Activity Score at least 3, NOSPECS at least 4. Isolation of PBMCs was performed on around 9.3 ml fresh peripheral blood. V trimming: 2 bases; J trimming: 3 bases; junction bases outside the gene matches: 6. The CDR3 is made up of 15 amino acids. The V gene's germline CDR1 is SGHTS and CDR2 YDEGEE. Study-wide points: Blood samples included most of the expanded thyroid clonotypes exceeding 0.001.

The sample consisted of blood. The clonotype comes from a woman in her 50s with Graves' ophthalmopathy. This rearrangement joins TRBV5-8 to TRBJ2-7; 9 nucleotides line up with TRBD2. The CDR3: CASSLYLAGLYEQYF. The CDR3 nucleotides are TGTGCCAGCAGCTTATACCTAGCGGGACTCTACGAGCAGTACTTC. Looking up the rest from reference TRBV5-8 and TRBJ2-7 gives the full variable domain: EAGVTQSPTHLIKTRGQQATLRCSPISGHTSVYWYQQALGLGLQFLLWYDEGEERNRGNFPPRFSGRQFPNYSSELNVNALELEDSALYLCASSLYLAGLYEQYFGPGTRLTVT.